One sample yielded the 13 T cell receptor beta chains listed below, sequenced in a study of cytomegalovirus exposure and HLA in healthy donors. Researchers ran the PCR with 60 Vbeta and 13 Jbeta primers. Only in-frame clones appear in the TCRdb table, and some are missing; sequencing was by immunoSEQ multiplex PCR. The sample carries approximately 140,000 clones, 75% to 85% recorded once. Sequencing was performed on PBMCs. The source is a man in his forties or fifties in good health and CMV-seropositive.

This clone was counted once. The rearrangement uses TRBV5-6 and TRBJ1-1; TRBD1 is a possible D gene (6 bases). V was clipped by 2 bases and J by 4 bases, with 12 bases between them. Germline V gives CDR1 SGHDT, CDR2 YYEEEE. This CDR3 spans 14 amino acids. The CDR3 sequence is CASSFLDSRTEAFF. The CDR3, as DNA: TGTGCCAGCAGCTTCCTGGACAGTCGCACTGAAGCTTTCTTT. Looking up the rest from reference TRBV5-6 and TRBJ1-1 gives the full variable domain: DAGVTQSPTHLIKTRGQQVTLRCSPKSGHDTVSWYQQALGQGPQFIFQYYEEEERQRGNFPDRFSGHQFPNYSSELNVNALLLGDSALYLCASSFLDSRTEAFFGQGTRLTVV.

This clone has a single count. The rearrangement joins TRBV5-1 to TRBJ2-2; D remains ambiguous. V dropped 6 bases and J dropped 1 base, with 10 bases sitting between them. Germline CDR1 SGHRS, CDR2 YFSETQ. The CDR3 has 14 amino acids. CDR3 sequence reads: CASTYLKNTGELFF. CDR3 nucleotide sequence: TGCGCCAGCACCTACCTAAAGAACACCGGGGAGCTGTTTTTT.

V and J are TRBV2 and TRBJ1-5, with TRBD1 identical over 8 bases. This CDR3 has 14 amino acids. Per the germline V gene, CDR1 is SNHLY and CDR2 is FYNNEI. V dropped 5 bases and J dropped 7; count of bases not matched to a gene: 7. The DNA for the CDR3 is TGTGCCAGCAGTCGCGGACAGGGCGCCCAGCCCCAGCATTTT. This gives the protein CASSRGQGAQPQHF. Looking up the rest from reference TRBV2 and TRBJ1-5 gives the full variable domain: EPEVTQTPSHQVTQMGQEVILRCVPISNHLYFYWYRQILGQKVEFLVSFYNNEISEKSEIFDDQFSVERPDGSNFTLKIRSTKLEDSAMYFCASSRGQGAQPQHFGDGTRLSIL.

The DNA of the CDR3 is TGTGCCAGCAGCCCGGGACTAGCGCAAACCTACGAGCAGTACTTC. Translated: CASSPGLAQTYEQYF. V usage is TRBV14 and J usage is TRBJ2-7; TRBD2 matches at 10 bases. This CDR3 contains 15 residues. Germline V CDR1 and CDR2: SGHDN, FVKESK. V was clipped by 4 bases and J by 2 bases; unmatched bases: 5. The full variable domain, its missing parts supplied by reference TRBV14 and TRBJ2-7, is EAGVTQFPSHSVIEKGQTVTLRCDPISGHDNLYWYRRVMGKEIKFLLHFVKESKQDESGMPNNRFLAERTGGTYSTLKVQPAELEDSGVYFCASSPGLAQTYEQYFGPGTRLTVT.

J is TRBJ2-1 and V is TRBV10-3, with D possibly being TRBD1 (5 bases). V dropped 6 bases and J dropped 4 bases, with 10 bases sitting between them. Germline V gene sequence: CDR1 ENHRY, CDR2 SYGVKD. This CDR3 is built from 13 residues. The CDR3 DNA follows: TGTGCCATCAGGACGACAGAATACAATGAGCAGTTCTTC. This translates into CAIRTTEYNEQFF.

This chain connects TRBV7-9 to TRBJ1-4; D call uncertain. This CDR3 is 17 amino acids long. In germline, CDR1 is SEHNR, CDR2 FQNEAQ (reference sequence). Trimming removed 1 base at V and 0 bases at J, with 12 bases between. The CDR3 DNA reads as TGTGCCAGCAGCTTAGATGCTGGGAGTCCAACTAATGAAAAACTGTTTTTT. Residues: CASSLDAGSPTNEKLFF. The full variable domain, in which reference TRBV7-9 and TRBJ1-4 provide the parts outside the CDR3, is DTGVSQNPRHKITKRGQNVTFRCDPISEHNRLYWYRQTLGQGPEFLTYFQNEAQLEKSRLLSDRFSAERPKGSFSTLEIQRTEQGDSAMYLCASSLDAGSPTNEKLFFGSGTQLSVL.

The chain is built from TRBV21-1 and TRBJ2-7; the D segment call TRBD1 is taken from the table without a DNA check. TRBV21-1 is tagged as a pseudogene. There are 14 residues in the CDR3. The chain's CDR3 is CASRRQGRSYEQYF. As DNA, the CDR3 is TGTGCCAGCAGGCGGCAGGGGCGATCCTACGAGCAGTACTTC.

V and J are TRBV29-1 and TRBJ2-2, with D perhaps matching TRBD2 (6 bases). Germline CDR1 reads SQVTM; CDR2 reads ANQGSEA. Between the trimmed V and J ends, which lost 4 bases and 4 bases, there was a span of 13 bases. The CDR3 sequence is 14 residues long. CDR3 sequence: CSVVASATTGELFF. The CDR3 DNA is TGCAGCGTTGTGGCTAGCGCGACCACCGGGGAGCTGTTTTTT.

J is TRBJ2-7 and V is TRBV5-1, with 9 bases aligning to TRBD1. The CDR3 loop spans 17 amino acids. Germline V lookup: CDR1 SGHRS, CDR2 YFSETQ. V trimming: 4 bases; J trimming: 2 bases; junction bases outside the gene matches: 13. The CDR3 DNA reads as TGCGCCAGCAGCGGGGGAAGCGGGACAGGGATACCCTACGAGCAGTACTTC. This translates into CASSGGSGTGIPYEQYF.

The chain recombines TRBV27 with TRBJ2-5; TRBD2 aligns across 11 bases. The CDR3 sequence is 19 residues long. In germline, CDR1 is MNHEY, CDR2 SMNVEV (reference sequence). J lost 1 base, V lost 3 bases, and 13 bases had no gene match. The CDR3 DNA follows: TGTGCCAGCAGTTTTACCCCCCCTAGCGGGAGGTTGCCCCAAGAGACCCAGTACTTC. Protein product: CASSFTPPSGRLPQETQYF.

The CDR3 loop reads CASSLAGGQGYEQYF. DNA for the CDR3: TGTGCCAGCAGCTTAGCAGGGGGACAGGGGTACGAGCAGTACTTC. The rearrangement joins TRBV7-2 to TRBJ2-7; 10 nucleotides match TRBD1. Germline assignment: CDR1 SGHTA and CDR2 FQGNSA. J lost 4 bases, V lost 0 bases, and 3 bases had no gene match. This CDR3 is 15 amino acids long. Combining the CDR3 with reference TRBV7-2 and TRBJ2-7 gives the whole variable domain GAGVSQSPSNKVTEKGKDVELRCDPISGHTALYWYRQSLGQGLEFLIYFQGNSAPDKSGLPSDRFSAERTGGSVSTLTIQRTQQEDSAVYLCASSLAGGQGYEQYFGPGTRLTVT.

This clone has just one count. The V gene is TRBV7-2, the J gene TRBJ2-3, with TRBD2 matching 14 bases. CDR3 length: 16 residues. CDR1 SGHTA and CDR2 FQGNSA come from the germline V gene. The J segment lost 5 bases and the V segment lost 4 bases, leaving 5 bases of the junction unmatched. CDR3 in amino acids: CASSSGLAGGGDTQYF. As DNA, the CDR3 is TGTGCCAGCAGCTCCGGACTAGCGGGAGGAGGAGATACGCAGTATTTT. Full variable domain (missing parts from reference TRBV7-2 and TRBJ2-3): GAGVSQSPSNKVTEKGKDVELRCDPISGHTALYWYRQSLGQGLEFLIYFQGNSAPDKSGLPSDRFSAERTGGSVSTLTIQRTQQEDSAVYLCASSSGLAGGGDTQYFGPGTRLTVL.

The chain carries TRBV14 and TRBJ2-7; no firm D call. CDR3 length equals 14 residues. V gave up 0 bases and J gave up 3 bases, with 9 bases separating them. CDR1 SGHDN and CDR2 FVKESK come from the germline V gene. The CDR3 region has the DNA TGTGCCAGCAGCCAAGATTTGGGCGACTACGAGCAGTACTTC. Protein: CASSQDLGDYEQYF.